The 10 T cell receptor beta chains below all came from one sample that was sequenced in a study of blood T cell repertoires in COVID-19. Some clones are missing from TCRdb's copy, which holds only in-frame ones; the method was immunoSEQ multiplex PCR. The data hold about 190,000 clones, with 88% observed a single time. The sample consisted of peripheral blood. These receptors all come from a man aged 25 to 40 with acute or convalescent COVID-19.

The chain has TRBV6-5 and TRBJ1-2, with D hard to call. The ends were cut back, 4 bases at V and 7 bases at J, with 19 bases in the middle. The CDR3 loop spans 15 amino acids. Germline-derived CDR1 and CDR2 are MNHEY and SVGAGI. In DNA form, the CDR3 reads TGTGCCAGCAGTTCATTCAGAGGGCCGGAGGGTGGCTACACCTTC. Its translation is CASSSFRGPEGGYTF.

This clone was detected once. The chain has TRBV7-9 and TRBJ2-2; D may be TRBD2 (5 bases). Trimming cost V 5 bases and J 5 bases, with 12 bases left between them. Germline V gives CDR1 SEHNR, CDR2 FQNEAQ (reference sequence). This CDR3 region has 14 residues. This chain's CDR3 is CASSQVTGTGELFF. For the CDR3, the DNA is TGTGCCAGCAGCCAAGTTACGGGAACCGGGGAGCTGTTTTTT.

CDR3 protein: CASSRNTAGEQYF. The CDR3 region has the DNA TGCGCCAGCAGCCGTAACACCGCTGGCGAGCAGTACTTC. This chain connects TRBV4-1 to TRBJ2-7; D ambiguous. V was shortened by 4 bases and J by 6 bases, with 13 bases between the two germline ends. Germline lookup yields CDR1 MGHRA and CDR2 YSYEKL. The CDR3 has 13 residues.

The CDR3 spells CASRSLNTEAFF. CDR3 nucleotides: TGTGCCAGCAGATCTTTAAACACTGAAGCTTTCTTT. The chain joins TRBV6-5 to TRBJ1-1, with D unresolved. This CDR3 has 12 residues. The V end was cut by 6 bases, the J end by 2 bases, with 7 bases between. CDR1 is MNHEY, CDR2 SVGAGI, per germline.

This chain links TRBV4-1 with TRBJ2-3; TRBD2 agrees at 11 bases. This CDR3 has 18 amino acids. V gave up 1 base and J gave up 4 bases; unmatched junction bases: 10. Germline V gene lookup returns CDR1 MGHRA and CDR2 YSYEKL. The CDR3, as DNA: TGCGCCAGCAGCCAAGCCCCCGCTGGTAGCGGGGGGGCAGATACGCAGTATTTT. This codes for CASSQAPAGSGGADTQYF.

The V and J genes are TRBV7-8 and TRBJ1-5; D is uncertain. The CDR3 has 15 residues. V lost 3 bases and J 7 bases, leaving 16 bases between the germline ends. Germline CDR1 SGHVS, CDR2 FQNEAQ. The CDR3 DNA sequence: TGTGCCAGCAGCTTTTCCGGTTCCGGCGGCCAGCCCCAGCATTTT. Residues: CASSFSGSGGQPQHF.

The chain has TRBV15 and TRBJ2-7, with a weak D call TRBD1 (5 bases). The germline gives CDR1 LNHNV, CDR2 YYDKDF (reference sequence). Trimming pared 1 base from V and 3 bases from J, leaving 19 bases between. This CDR3 spans 17 amino acids. The CDR3, as DNA: TGTGCCACCAGCAGAGGCATTTCAGGGTCTACTCTCTACGAGCAGTACTTC. Its translation is CATSRGISGSTLYEQYF.

The CDR3 DNA sequence: TGTGCCAGCAGCTTTAGCGCCGAGCAGTACTTC. Its protein product is CASSFSAEQYF. The V and J genes are TRBV11-2 and TRBJ2-7, with D perhaps matching TRBD2 (5 bases). Trimming took 3 bases from V and 6 from J, leaving 6 bases between them. The CDR3 contains 11 residues. CDR1 is SGHAT, CDR2 FQNNGV, per germline.

The chain is built from TRBV27 and TRBJ2-7, with D possibly matching TRBD1 (5 bases). Per the germline V gene, CDR1 is MNHEY and CDR2 is SMNVEV (reference sequence). The CDR3 runs to 14 residues. Trimming left V 2 bases short and J 0 bases short, with 8 bases between. This CDR3 is CASSLRGPSYEQYF. The CDR3, as DNA: TGTGCCAGCAGTTTAAGGGGCCCCTCCTACGAGCAGTACTTC.

The chain couples TRBV19 to TRBJ2-5; D may be TRBD2 (5 bases). CDR1 is LNHDA, CDR2 SQIVND, per germline (reference sequence). The CDR3 loop spans 13 amino acids. Trimming pared 10 bases from V and 3 bases from J, leaving 15 bases between. The DNA of the CDR3 is TGTGCCACTCGGGGAGACGGGAAAGAGACCCAGTACTTC. This gives the protein CATRGDGKETQYF.